This TCR beta chain derives from a study of blood T cell repertoires in COVID-19. Study information: PBMCs, B-cell-depleted T cells, or T cells were the source of the cDNA or gDNA that made up the material.

Per the authors' pipeline: Reference gene primer amplification yielded estimated nucleated cell counts. Assay: immunoSEQ multiplex PCR; the TCRdb copy retains only in-frame clones and omits some. That table is the source of V, J and clone size, and D and trimming were worked out from the DNA. The sample gives roughly 380,000 clones, roughly 87% of which show up once; under 3% is in the top ten. CDR3 length equals 15 residues. Trimming pared 4 bases from V and 1 base from J, leaving 13 bases between. Germline V gene lookup returns CDR1 SGHTA and CDR2 FQGNSA. The sequencing sample was made of PBMCs or T cells enriched from blood (not recorded which). The origin of this receptor is a woman aged 30 to 39 who had recovered from COVID-19. The chain employs TRBV7-2 and TRBJ1-1; D unclear. CDR3 DNA: TGTGCCAGCAGCTCGTTTCAAGCAGGGAACACTGAAGCTTTCTTT. It yields the protein CASSSFQAGNTEAFF.